The 22 T cell receptor beta chains reported below all come from one sample, sequenced in a study of T cell responses to AZD1222 COVID-19 vaccine. Measured with immunoSEQ multiplex PCR; TCRdb has only the in-frame clones, and not every one. The table lists about 190,000 clones, 85% to 90% of them singletons. The sequencing used peripheral blood, collected on day 0 of AZD1222 vaccination. Every receptor here comes from an adult in good health.

The J gene is TRBJ2-3, the V gene TRBV5-4; unclear D gene. The CDR3 runs 13 residues. V was trimmed by 0 bases and J by 2 bases, leaving 4 bases between them. Looked up from germline, CDR1 is SGHNT and CDR2 is YYREEE (reference sequence). The CDR3 is CASSLENTDTQYF. CDR3 DNA: TGTGCCAGCAGCTTGGAAAACACAGATACGCAGTATTTT.

The chain is built from TRBV7-3 and TRBJ2-7, with 7 bases matching TRBD1. V lost 6 bases, J lost 6 bases, and 11 bases stayed unmatched. Germline V gene sequence: CDR1 SGHTA, CDR2 FQGTGA. There are 14 residues in the CDR3. The CDR3 loop is CASRVTGTEGEQYV. CDR3 nucleotides: TGTGCCAGCAGGGTTACCGGGACAGAGGGCGAGCAGTACGTC.

This clone is a singleton in its sample. The chain uses TRBV5-1 and TRBJ2-7; TRBD1 matches 7 bases. Losses at the gene ends were 1 base for V and 4 bases for J; bases not matched to a gene: 5. CDR1 and CDR2 (germline): SGHRS, YFSETQ. The CDR3 has 14 amino acids. The CDR3 DNA sequence: TGCGCCAGCAGCTTGTCAGGGGGACCTTACGAGCAGTACGTC. This sequence encodes CASSLSGGPYEQYV.

V is TRBV4-1 and J is TRBJ1-1; D is ambiguous. V lost 1 base and J lost 5, with 11 bases in between. CDR1 is MGHRA and CDR2 is YSYEKL in the germline V gene. The CDR3 extends over 14 amino acids. The CDR3 bases are TGCGCCAGCAGCCAAGGGGGAGACGGAACTGAAGCTTTCTTT. Its protein is CASSQGGDGTEAFF.

The gene calls are TRBV12-3 or TRBV12-4 and TRBJ1-1; D unclear. The V end was cut by 6 bases, the J end by 1 base, with 9 bases between. CDR3 length: 13 amino acids. The CDR3, as DNA: TGTGCCAGCAGGCGCAGGTCGAACACTGAAGCTTTCTTT. This gives the protein CASRRRSNTEAFF.

CDR3 protein: CSVDRTSGGTRDTQYF. The CDR3 DNA sequence: TGCAGCGTTGATCGGACTAGCGGGGGGACCAGGGATACGCAGTATTTT. The rearrangement links TRBV29-1 to TRBJ2-3; 14 positions agree with TRBD2. The germline V gene encodes CDR1 SQVTM and CDR2 ANQGSEA. V lost 3 bases and J lost 6; bases outside the gene matches: 8. The CDR3 extends over 16 amino acids.

The CDR3 here is CASSQDLRLAGSYQETQYF. The CDR3 DNA reads as TGTGCCAGCAGCCAAGACTTGAGACTAGCGGGATCCTACCAAGAGACCCAGTACTTC. The chain has TRBV3-1 (or the pseudogene TRBV3-2) and TRBJ2-5; TRBD2 matches 11 bases. The CDR3 length is 19 residues. Germline values: CDR1 LGHDT, CDR2 YNNKEL (reference sequence). J gave up 0 bases and V 0 bases, and 9 bases lay outside the gene matches.

This clone was found once. This sequence joins TRBV7-9 and TRBJ1-6; TRBD1 matches 7 bases. CDR3 size: 18 residues. V gave up 10 bases and J gave up 6 bases; unmatched junction bases: 21. Germline assignment: CDR1 SEHNR and CDR2 FQNEAQ (reference sequence). CDR3 nucleotides: TGTGCCATCGCCGAGAGGGTGGGGACAGCCGGCAGTAATTCACCCCTCCACTTT. Protein product: CAIAERVGTAGSNSPLHF.

V usage is TRBV9 and J usage is TRBJ1-1; the match to TRBD1 covers 9 bases. CDR1 and CDR2 from the germline V gene are SGDLS and YYNGEE. With 3 bases clipped from V and 3 bases from J, the junction kept 6 bases outside the gene matches. This CDR3 region has 15 residues. The CDR3 coding sequence is TGTGCCAGCAGCGCCGCCGGGACAGGGTACACTGAAGCTTTCTTT. Translated, it gives CASSAAGTGYTEAFF.

This rearrangement joins TRBV7-2 to TRBJ2-5, with 7 nucleotides matching TRBD2. Germline assignment: CDR1 SGHTA and CDR2 FQGNSA. V lost 2 bases to trimming and J lost 2 bases; unmatched junction nucleotides: 2. The CDR3 sequence is 14 residues long. CDR3: CASSLSGGQETQYF. The CDR3 DNA reads TGTGCCAGCAGCTTATCGGGAGGTCAAGAGACCCAGTACTTC.

This sequence joins TRBV14 and TRBJ1-3; a possible D gene is TRBD1 (5 bases). The CDR3 spans 14 residues. V lost 4 bases and J lost 9, with 16 bases in between. Germline CDR1 reads SGHDN; CDR2 reads FVKESK. The CDR3 is CASSPPTGVRTIYF. The CDR3 DNA reads as TGTGCCAGCAGCCCCCCCACGGGGGTCCGCACCATATATTTT. Full variable domain (missing parts from reference TRBV14 and TRBJ1-3): EAGVTQFPSHSVIEKGQTVTLRCDPISGHDNLYWYRRVMGKEIKFLLHFVKESKQDESGMPNNRFLAERTGGTYSTLKVQPAELEDSGVYFCASSPPTGVRTIYFGEGSWLTVV.

The V call is TRBV11-2, the J call TRBJ2-2; D ambiguous. Germline V gives CDR1 SGHAT, CDR2 FQNNGV. The CDR3 spans 15 residues. The V end lost 1 base, the J end lost 6 bases, and 12 bases lay between the germline ends. CDR3 loop: CASSLGITFSGELFF. The CDR3 DNA reads TGTGCCAGCAGCTTAGGGATTACCTTTTCCGGGGAGCTGTTTTTT.

The genes are TRBV4-2 and TRBJ2-7; no clear D. CDR1 is LGHNA and CDR2 is YNFKEQ in the germline V gene. CDR3 length: 15 amino acids. The V end lost 0 bases, the J end lost 0 bases, and 9 bases lay between the germline ends. CDR3 protein: CASSQEEFSSYEQYF. CDR3 nucleotide sequence: TGTGCCAGCAGCCAAGAGGAATTTAGCTCCTACGAGCAGTACTTC.

V and J are TRBV7-8 and TRBJ1-1, with 9 positions matching TRBD1. Germline V gene sequence: CDR1 SGHVS, CDR2 FQNEAQ. V lost 5 bases, J lost 3 bases, and 4 bases stayed unmatched. The CDR3 length is 14 residues. The CDR3 DNA sequence: TGTGCCAGCAGCGCCCGACAGGGGGACACTGAAGCTTTCTTT. Its protein is CASSARQGDTEAFF.

V gene TRBV3-1 (or the pseudogene TRBV3-2) combines with J gene TRBJ1-1; D remains unclear. V gave up 0 bases and J gave up 3 bases, with 8 bases separating them. The CDR3 runs 14 residues. The germline V gene has CDR1 LGHDT and CDR2 YNNKEL (reference sequence). The CDR3 bases are TGTGCCAGCAGCCAAGAATCCCGGTACACTGAAGCTTTCTTT. As protein: CASSQESRYTEAFF.

This clone came up once. This chain joins TRBV5-1 and TRBJ1-4; TRBD1 aligns across 7 bases. CDR3 length equals 14 residues. Germline CDR1 SGHRS, CDR2 YFSETQ. The trim removed 4 bases at V and 4 bases at J, leaving 4 bases unmatched. DNA of the CDR3: TGCGCCAGCAGCGTACAGGGGCTTAATGAAAAACTGTTTTTT. Translated: CASSVQGLNEKLFF. The whole variable domain, remainder taken from reference TRBV5-1 and TRBJ1-4, is KAGVTQTPRYLIKTRGQQVTLSCSPISGHRSVSWYQQTPGQGLQFLFEYFSETQRNKGNFPGRFSGRQFSNSRSEMNVSTLELGDSALYLCASSVQGLNEKLFFGSGTQLSVL.

V usage is TRBV12-3 or TRBV12-4 and J usage is TRBJ1-3; D is ambiguous. The CDR3 loop spans 12 amino acids. Trimming cost V 7 bases and J 4 bases, with 8 bases left between them. CDR3 loop: CASTMTGNTIYF. CDR3 DNA sequence: TGTGCCAGCACCATGACAGGAAACACCATATATTTT.

The chain couples TRBV19 to TRBJ1-5, with D unclear. Trimming removed 1 base at V and 7 bases at J, with 8 bases between. This CDR3 spans 13 amino acids. CDR1 is LNHDA, CDR2 SQIVND, per germline (reference sequence). As DNA, the CDR3 is TGTGCCAGTAGTATAGGGGTGAGGCAGCCCCAGCATTTT. Translated, it gives CASSIGVRQPQHF.

This clone has just one count. This chain connects TRBV29-1 to TRBJ2-1; 8 bases line up with TRBD1. CDR3 length: 16 amino acids. Unmatched junction bases numbered 10, after V lost 0 bases and J lost 6 bases. Germline lookup yields CDR1 SQVTM and CDR2 ANQGSEA. The CDR3 DNA follows: TGCAGCGTTGAAGACCCATACAGGGGGGTTGGCAATGAGCAGTTCTTC. Amino acid sequence: CSVEDPYRGVGNEQFF.

The V gene is TRBV27, the J gene TRBJ1-2; D may be TRBD1 (5 bases). The CDR3 sequence is 16 residues long. Germline CDR1 MNHEY, CDR2 SMNVEV (reference sequence). V was cut by 2 bases and J by 5 bases, with 18 bases left in between. CDR3 amino acids: CASSLISSHGGYGYTF. Here the CDR3 DNA reads TGTGCCAGCAGTTTAATTTCTAGTCACGGGGGGTATGGCTACACCTTC.

This clone has just a few counts. Within the sample, other DNA sequences also encode this same CDR3. The chain couples TRBV12-3 or TRBV12-4 to TRBJ1-2; D is uncertain. V dropped 2 bases and J dropped 7 bases, with 5 bases sitting between them. The CDR3 consists of 11 residues. The CDR3 bases are TGTGCCAGCAGTTTAAGAGGTGGCTACACCTTC. Translated: CASSLRGGYTF.

The chain has TRBV23-1 and TRBJ2-5; the match to TRBD1 covers 7 bases. Being an ORF, TRBV23-1 has a function that is uncertain. The CDR3 has 17 amino acids. With 0 bases clipped from V and 5 bases from J, the junction kept 12 bases outside the gene matches. The CDR3: CASSQSWATGERETQYF. The CDR3 bases are TGCGCCAGCAGTCAATCGTGGGCCACAGGGGAGAGGGAGACCCAGTACTTC.